This T cell receptor beta chain was identified during a study of blood T cell repertoires in COVID-19. V trimming: 9 bases; J trimming: 1 base; junction bases outside the gene matches: 2. The CDR3 is made up of 13 amino acids. Germline V gene data show CDR1 as SGHRS and CDR2 as YFSETQ. Libraries were prepared by immunoSEQ multiplex PCR; TCRdb keeps only in-frame clonotypes and omits some of them. Of 240,000 or so clones listed, 86% are singletons. The rearrangement uses TRBV5-1 and TRBJ2-1; 9 nucleotides line up with TRBD1. The sequenced sample consisted of peripheral blood. The origin of this receptor is an elderly man with acute or convalescent COVID-19. The CDR3 nucleotides read TGCGCCACTGGGACAGGGTCCTACAATGAGCAGTTCTTC. The encoded protein is CATGTGSYNEQFF. The complete variable domain, with remaining parts taken from reference TRBV5-1 and TRBJ2-1, reads KAGVTQTPRYLIKTRGQQVTLSCSPISGHRSVSWYQQTPGQGLQFLFEYFSETQRNKGNFPGRFSGRQFSNSRSEMNVSTLELGDSALYLCATGTGSYNEQFFGPGTRLTVL.